A selection of T cell receptor beta chains follows, all from one sample in a study of cytomegalovirus exposure and HLA in healthy donors. Sequencing was performed with immunoSEQ multiplex PCR; in TCRdb, only in-frame clones are kept and a portion is missing. Among around 150,000 clones listed, around 90% were seen once. Sequencing was performed on PBMCs. Every receptor here comes from a man between 18 and 29 years old in good health and CMV-seronegative. Both conserved end residues are trimmed from each CDR3. Fields, in order: CDR3 length, J gene, V gene, CDR3 protein.

12 | TRBJ1-2 | TRBV7-2 | ASRRPGGNYGYT
13 | TRBJ1-3 | TRBV11-2 | ASRSPRAAGNTIY
11 | TRBJ2-7 | TRBV9 | ASSPGLLNEQY
14 | TRBJ2-1 | TRBV4-1 | ASSQDRQGAKDEQF
14 | TRBJ1-5 | TRBV15 | ATSRRREGPREPQH
12 | TRBJ2-5 | TRBV7-9 | ASSSLAIQETQY
9 | TRBJ2-7 | TRBV6-5 | ASSGRYEQY
13 | TRBJ1-5 | TRBV5-1 | ASSLDTGSNQPQH
13 | TRBJ1-2 | TRBV19 | ASSISGEANYGYT
10 | TRBJ1-2 | TRBV28 | ASSYSNYGYT
12 | TRBJ2-1 | TRBV27 | ASSLSGSYNEQF